These T cell receptor beta chains were read from a single sample in a study of response to subunit inactivated influenza vaccine. TCRdb re-derived calls from the RT-PCR reads in MiXCR, one entry per CDR3 protein. The sample has hundreds of thousands of distinct CDR3 sequences; approximately 15% are singletons. The sequencing here drew on PBMCs from blood, taken around 14 days before vaccination. The receptors shown here come from a man between 45 and 60 years old who received an inactivated influenza vaccine. Both conserved end residues are part of each CDR3. Fields, in order: clone size, D gene, CDR3 length, J gene, V gene, CDR3 protein, CDR3 DNA. D genes are given only for firm matches. For some rows the clone size is stated as once, few or many, or as a class when expanded; others skip it.

>-|-|15|TRBJ1-5|TRBV2
CASREAPDRFLPQHF
TGTGCCAGCAGGGAAGCCCCTGACAGATTTTTACCCCAGCATTTT
>many|-|14|TRBJ2-3|TRBV12-3/TRBV12-4
CASSLSASTDTQYF
TGTGCCAGCAGTTTATCTGCGAGCACAGATACGCAGTATTTT
>-|TRBD1|16|TRBJ2-2|TRBV5-1
CASSPAGQGYTGELFF
TGCGCCAGCAGTCCTGCGGGACAGGGATACACCGGGGAGCTGTTTTTT
>-|TRBD2|20|TRBJ2-1|TRBV5-1
CASSLVGLAGGGGSYNEQFF
TGCGCCAGCAGCTTGGTTGGACTAGCGGGAGGAGGGGGCTCCTACAATGAGCAGTTCTTC
>-|-|14|TRBJ1-6|TRBV6-2/TRBV6-3
CASRYARGNSPLHF
TGTGCCAGCAGATATGCCCGGGGCAATTCACCCCTCCACTTT
>few|-|14|TRBJ2-7|TRBV20-1
CSARGLGRTYEQYF
TGCAGTGCTAGAGGTTTAGGGCGAACCTACGAGCAGTACTTC
>few|-|13|TRBJ1-2|TRBV6-1
CASTEGGHGGYTF
TGTGCCAGCACCGAAGGGGGGCATGGTGGCTACACCTTC
>many|TRBD1|17|TRBJ2-7|TRBV29-1
CSVERGASGTGLEEQYF
TGCAGCGTTGAGAGGGGCGCCTCCGGGACAGGGTTAGAGGAGCAGTACTTC
>-|-|12|TRBJ2-1|TRBV2
CASSEGFDEQFF
TGTGCCAGCAGTGAAGGGTTCGATGAGCAGTTCTTC
>-|-|13|TRBJ2-1|TRBV20-1
CSAGDWGPNEQFF
TGCAGTGCTGGAGATTGGGGGCCGAATGAGCAGTTCTTC
>few|TRBD2|18|TRBJ2-1|TRBV28
CASSSVPGLAGPVGEQFF
TGTGCCAGCAGTTCCGTACCGGGACTAGCGGGACCCGTTGGTGAGCAGTTCTTC
>many|-|13|TRBJ2-7|TRBV3-1
CASSRDHSYEQYF
TGTGCCAGCAGCCGCGATCATTCCTACGAGCAGTACTTC
>few|TRBD1|13|TRBJ1-6|TRBV7-2
CASSLKGASPLHF
TGTGCCAGCAGCTTAAAGGGGGCTTCACCCCTCCACTTT
>once|TRBD2|15|TRBJ2-2|TRBV20-1
CSARPSGGFDGELFF
TGCAGTGCTAGGCCTAGCGGGGGGTTTGACGGGGAGCTGTTTTTT
>few|-|16|TRBJ2-1|TRBV7-2
CASSLRAGSSYNEQFF
TGTGCCAGCAGCTTGCGCGCGGGAAGCTCCTACAATGAGCAGTTCTTC